The clone carrying this TCR beta chain has more than one count but fewer than ten. The germline V gene encodes CDR1 MNHEY and CDR2 SVGEGT. Trimming took off 2 bases at V and 2 bases at J, with 10 bases between the two ends. CDR3 length: 14 residues. These data come from a study of blood T cell repertoires in COVID-19. The wider study: Sources were T cells, B-cell-depleted T cells, or PBMCs; the material itself was cDNA or gDNA.

Seattle patients were enrolled during active infection and followed longitudinally. Measured with immunoSEQ multiplex PCR; TCRdb has only the in-frame clones, and not every one. This table has about 260,000 clones, 88% appearing once. Sequencing was performed on peripheral blood. The rearrangement joins TRBV6-2 or TRBV6-3 to TRBJ2-7; D is possibly TRBD1 (5 bases). The clonotype comes from a woman aged 70 to 79 with COVID-19, enrolled during active disease. CDR3 sequence (DNA): TGTGCCAGCAGTTACGATGGGGCCACCTACGAGCAGTACTTC. It codes for CASSYDGATYEQYF.